This T cell receptor (beta chain) appears in the sequencing data of a study of cytomegalovirus exposure and HLA in healthy donors. Findings of the study overall: Reportedly, HLA-A and HLA-B alleles of most subjects were accurately predicted from TCR beta. In an earlier analysis, about 87% or about 30%: the productive usage of most TCR beta V segments.

Both 60 Vbeta primers and 13 Jbeta primers went into the PCR. Clones were sequenced by immunoSEQ multiplex PCR, and TCRdb holds only the in-frame ones, with some missing. Of hundreds of thousands of clones in the sample, 78% were seen once. Germline V gene sequence: CDR1 SEHNR, CDR2 FQNEAQ (reference sequence). CDR3 length equals 13 residues. Trimming pared 4 bases from V and 0 bases from J, leaving 4 bases between. Turning to this clone: Its antigen is currently unknown.

The sample was PBMCs. The clonotype comes from a boy under 18 in good health and CMV-seronegative. V gene TRBV7-9 combines with J gene TRBJ1-5; D is ambiguous. The chain's CDR3 is CASSSNSNQPQHF. The CDR3 DNA reads TGTGCCAGCAGCTCCAATAGCAATCAGCCCCAGCATTTT.